A single sample gave rise to the 13 T cell receptor beta chains below, sequenced in a study of beta chain features in type 1 diabetes. Investigators reverse transcribed all isolated RNA, so they sequenced expressed TCRB transcripts. Method: immunoSEQ multiplex PCR; TCRdb's copy keeps in-frame clones and lacks some. The profile shows 810,000 or so clones, roughly a sixth of them singletons. The sample consisted of naive CD4+ T cells from blood. The receptors stem from a young woman in good health.

This clone came up a few times. This chain links TRBV19 with TRBJ2-1; 9 nucleotides line up with TRBD2. J was trimmed by 5 bases and V by 3 bases; bases with no gene match: 8. The germline CDR1 and CDR2 sequences are LNHDA and SQIVND (reference sequence). The CDR3 contains 16 residues. CDR3: CASSILAGKTNNEQFF. The CDR3, as DNA: TGTGCCAGTAGTATTCTAGCGGGGAAGACCAACAATGAGCAGTTCTTC.

This chain connects TRBV19 to TRBJ2-7; 12 bases match TRBD2. Trimming removed 4 bases from V and 3 bases from J; junction bases left unmatched: 4. The germline gives CDR1 LNHDA, CDR2 SQIVND (reference sequence). This CDR3 contains 15 residues. CDR3 DNA sequence: TGTGCCAGTAGTACCTCGACTAGCGGGAGCTACGAGCAGTACTTC. Its protein product is CASSTSTSGSYEQYF. Full variable domain (remainder filled in from reference TRBV19 and TRBJ2-7): DGGITQSPKYLFRKEGQNVTLSCEQNLNHDAMYWYRQDPGQGLRLIYYSQIVNDFQKGDIAEGYSVSREKKESFPLTVTSAQKNPTAFYLCASSTSTSGSYEQYFGPGTRLTVT.

The chain has TRBV28 and TRBJ2-1; maybe TRBD2 (6 bases). Trimming removed 5 bases at V and 12 bases at J, with 23 bases between. Germline lookup yields CDR1 MDHEN and CDR2 SYDVKM. The CDR3 extends over 15 amino acids. This CDR3 is CASSLAFRGASLQFF. The DNA of the CDR3 is TGTGCCAGCAGTCTAGCGTTTCGAGGTGCGTCGCTGCAGTTCTTC. Combining the CDR3 with reference TRBV28 and TRBJ2-1 gives the whole variable domain DVKVTQSSRYLVKRTGEKVFLECVQDMDHENMFWYRQDPGLGLRLIYFSYDVKMKEKGDIPEGYSVSREKKERFSLILESASTNQTSMYLCASSLAFRGASLQFFGPGTRLTVL.

J is TRBJ2-5 and V is TRBV6-5, with 9 bases matching TRBD1. J lost 4 bases, V lost 6 bases, and 9 bases had no gene match. CDR3 length: 15 amino acids. Germline values: CDR1 MNHEY, CDR2 SVGAGI. CDR3 DNA sequence: TGTGCCAGCAGCCCCCCGGGACAGGGTAGAGAGACCCAGTACTTC. Encoded protein: CASSPPGQGRETQYF.

As concerns this clone: A much larger clonotype is one base distant, so this may be a read error. The same CDR3 arises from other DNA sequences in this sample as well. The chain carries TRBV7-2 and TRBJ2-7, with unresolved D. Trimming took 4 bases from V and 2 from J, leaving 3 bases between them. The CDR3 runs 11 residues. Germline V gene sequence: CDR1 SGHTA, CDR2 FQGNSA. The CDR3: CASSSAYEQYF. CDR3 coding DNA: TGTGCCAGCAGCTCAGCCTACGAGCAGTACTTC.

The chain links TRBV5-1 to TRBJ2-1, with TRBD2 identical over 9 bases. Germline CDR1 and CDR2: SGHRS and YFSETQ. This CDR3 has 17 residues. The V segment lost 3 bases and the J segment 3 bases; nucleotides outside the gene matches: 10. The DNA of the CDR3 is TGCGCCAGCAGCTCAGAACTGGCGGGGGGGTACTACAATGAGCAGTTCTTC. It yields the protein CASSSELAGGYYNEQFF.

The genes are TRBV19 and TRBJ1-1; a weak D match, TRBD1 (5 bases). Per germline, CDR1 LNHDA and CDR2 SQIVND (reference sequence). V was clipped by 3 bases and J by 0 bases, with 14 bases between them. This CDR3 has 16 residues. As DNA, the CDR3 is TGTGCCAGTAGTATTTGGTCAGGGCGCATGAACACTGAAGCTTTCTTT. Its protein is CASSIWSGRMNTEAFF.

The CDR3 loop reads CASSLDPGYNEQFF. CDR3 DNA sequence: TGTGCCAGCAGCTTAGACCCTGGATACAATGAGCAGTTCTTC. The J gene is TRBJ2-1, the V gene TRBV7-2; D not certain. V shed 1 base and J shed 4 bases, with 8 bases lying between them. Germline V gene lookup returns CDR1 SGHTA and CDR2 FQGNSA. This CDR3 is 14 amino acids long.

The chain is built from TRBV5-4 and TRBJ2-5; TRBD2 agrees at 12 bases. Trimming removed 0 bases from V and 4 bases from J; junction bases left unmatched: 7. Per the germline V gene, CDR1 is SGHNT and CDR2 is YYREEE (reference sequence). The CDR3 covers 17 residues. The CDR3 coding sequence is TGTGCCAGCAGCTTGGTTGCTAGCGGGAGGGCGGGAGAGACCCAGTACTTC. Its protein product is CASSLVASGRAGETQYF.

The chain couples TRBV19 to TRBJ1-2, with TRBD1 matching over 9 bases. CDR1 LNHDA and CDR2 SQIVND come from the germline V gene (reference sequence). The trim removed 3 bases at V and 4 bases at J, leaving 3 bases unmatched. This CDR3 has 14 residues. The CDR3 region has the DNA TGTGCCAGTAGTATGGGACAGGGCGGCTATGGCTACACCTTC. Its translation: CASSMGQGGYGYTF.

In this sample, this clone turned up a few times. V is TRBV7-9 and J is TRBJ1-2, with D possibly matching TRBD1 (5 bases). There are 15 residues in the CDR3. CDR1 and CDR2 from the germline V gene are SEHNR and FQNEAQ (reference sequence). V was trimmed by 3 bases and J by 7 bases, leaving 18 bases between them. The CDR3 spells CASSLGFAGNGGYTF. The CDR3 DNA reads as TGTGCCAGCAGCTTGGGATTCGCAGGGAACGGTGGCTACACCTTC.

The chain has TRBV20-1 and TRBJ1-2, with D tentatively TRBD1 (5 bases). The CDR3 is made up of 11 amino acids. Germline values: CDR1 DFQATT, CDR2 SNEGSKA (reference sequence). CDR3 region: CRVQGVRGYTF. The CDR3 nucleotides are TGCAGAGTTCAGGGAGTTCGTGGCTACACCTTC.

This clone turned up a few times. The chain uses TRBV7-2 and TRBJ2-1; 13 bases agree with TRBD2. CDR3 size: 15 residues. Germline CDR1 reads SGHTA; CDR2 reads FQGNSA. Unmatched junction bases numbered 6, after V lost 4 bases and J lost 9 bases. The CDR3: CASSSGLAGAGEQFF. In nucleotides, the CDR3 is TGTGCCAGCAGCTCCGGACTAGCGGGAGCCGGTGAGCAGTTCTTC.